This T cell receptor beta chain stems from a study of beta chain features in type 1 diabetes. Study-wide results and caveats: Relative to healthy donors, patients appeared to have naive, central memory and Treg TCRB repertoires that were more similar. For Type 1 diabetes patients, all four CD4+ subsets carried TCRB CDR3s that were moderately but significantly shorter.

The isolated RNA, all of it, was reverse transcribed, so expressed TCRB transcripts were what got sequenced. TCRdb's table, derived via immunoSEQ multiplex PCR, lists solely in-frame clones and lacks some. The sample includes about 280,000 clones, approximately 16% of them seen just once. CD45RO/CCR7/CD25/CD127/CD95/CD27 separated CD4+ naive, central memory, regulatory and stem cell-like memory cells by sorting. Populations obtained by sorting all exceeded 98% purity. Concerning this clone: Its antigen is as yet unknown.

This CDR3 comprises 13 residues. Germline V gene sequence: CDR1 KGHSH, CDR2 LQKENI. Trimming took 3 bases from V and 10 from J, leaving 13 bases between them. Material: naive CD4+ T cells from blood. The TCR comes from a man in his late teens or twenties with type 1 diabetes. The genes are TRBV18 and TRBJ2-1, with D unclear. The DNA of the CDR3 is TGTGCCAGCTCACCGGGCGTCGCTTTGGAGCAGTTCTTC. It is translated as CASSPGVALEQFF.